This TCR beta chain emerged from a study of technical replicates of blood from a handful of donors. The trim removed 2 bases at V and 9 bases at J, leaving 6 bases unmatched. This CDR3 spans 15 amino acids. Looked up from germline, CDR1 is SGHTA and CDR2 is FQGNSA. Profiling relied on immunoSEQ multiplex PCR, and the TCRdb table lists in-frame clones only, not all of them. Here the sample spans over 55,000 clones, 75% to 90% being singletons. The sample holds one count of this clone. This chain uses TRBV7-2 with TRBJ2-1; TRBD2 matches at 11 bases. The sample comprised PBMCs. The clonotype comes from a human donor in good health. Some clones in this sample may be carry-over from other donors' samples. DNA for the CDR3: TGTGCCAGCAGCTTATTTAGCGGGGGGGCGGTTGAGCAGTTCTTC. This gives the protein CASSLFSGGAVEQFF.